Listed below are T cell receptor beta chains from one sample, sequenced in a study of T cell repertoires in cytomegalovirus infection. TCRdb re-called the reads through MiXCR, storing one row per CDR3 protein. The sample holds around 350,000 distinct CDR3 sequences, less than 20% seen once. The specimen was PBMCs. The receptor source for this set is a human donor in good health (CMV status not recorded). Some clones in this sample may be carry-over from other donors' samples. The CDR3 runs from the conserved cysteine through the conserved F or W. A D gene is named only where the DNA matches it firmly. Not all rows give a size; the values are once, few, many and, for expanded clones, a class.

d_gene | j_gene | abundance | v_gene | CDR3nt | CDR3aa
TRBD2 | TRBJ2-7 | - | TRBV7-2 | TGTGCCAGCAGCGGTAGCGGGAGCATCTACGAGCAGTACTTC | CASSGSGSIYEQYF
- | TRBJ1-1 | many | TRBV7-2 | TGTGCCAGCAGCTCGGAGGGGGGATGGAGCACTGAAGCTTTCTTT | CASSSEGGWSTEAFF
- | TRBJ2-7 | many | TRBV7-2 | TGTGCCAGCACCGACTTCTACGAGCAGTACTTC | CASTDFYEQYF
- | TRBJ2-3 | many | TRBV7-9 | TGTGCCAGCAGCTTTGGCTTCGAGGGGATTCCAGATACGCAGTATTTT | CASSFGFEGIPDTQYF
TRBD2 | TRBJ2-1 | few | TRBV12-3/TRBV12-4 | TGTGCCAGCAGTTTCAGCGGGAGAAACTACAATGAGCAGTTCTTC | CASSFSGRNYNEQFF
- | TRBJ2-7 | - | TRBV18 | TGTGCCAGCTCATCTCAGGAGGCCGAGCAGTACTTC | CASSSQEAEQYF
- | TRBJ2-6 | many | TRBV7-8 | TGTGCCAGCGGAAAACGCGTGAAGTCTGGGGCCAACGTCCTGACTTTC | CASGKRVKSGANVLTF
- | TRBJ2-5 | - | TRBV24-1 | TGTGCCACCAGTGACGGCGAGGCAGAGACCCAGTACTTC | CATSDGEAETQYF
- | TRBJ2-7 | few | TRBV28 | TGTGCCAGCAGCACACGTGTGGTTGCTCCCTATTACGAGCAGTACTTC | CASSTRVVAPYYEQYF
- | TRBJ1-4 | - | TRBV11-2 | TGTGCCAGCAGCTCGACCTGGGGGGCAACTAATGAAAAACTGTTTTTT | CASSSTWGATNEKLFF
- | TRBJ2-3 | - | TRBV19 | TGTGCCAGTAGTATTGGGGCGGCCACAGATACGCAGTATTTT | CASSIGAATDTQYF
- | TRBJ1-2 | many | TRBV7-2 | TGTGCCAGCAGCCCCCACCGGGGAGGGTATGGCTACACCTTC | CASSPHRGGYGYTF
- | TRBJ1-1 | - | TRBV12-3/TRBV12-4 | TGTGCCAGCAGTGCCTTGGTGAACACTGAAGCTTTCTTT | CASSALVNTEAFF
- | TRBJ1-2 | - | TRBV6-2/TRBV6-3 | TGTGCCAGCAGTTACTCCGCCTTCTATGGCTACACCTTC | CASSYSAFYGYTF
- | TRBJ1-2 | many | TRBV7-2 | TGTGCCAGCAGCTTATGGGACGGGATTAACTATGGCTACACCTTC | CASSLWDGINYGYTF
- | TRBJ2-5 | few | TRBV6-1 | TGTGCCAGCCTTTGGACGGGGAGGCAAGAGACCCAGTACTTC | CASLWTGRQETQYF
- | TRBJ2-7 | many | TRBV7-8 | TGTGCCAGCAGCTTAAATTCAGGCAGCCGAACCTACGAGCAGTACTTC | CASSLNSGSRTYEQYF
TRBD1 | TRBJ1-4 | many | TRBV5-4 | TGTGCCAGCAGCTTCGACAGGGGCGCTGAAAAACTGTTTTTT | CASSFDRGAEKLFF
TRBD1 | TRBJ1-4 | - | TRBV12-3/TRBV12-4 | TGTGCCAGCAGCCGGCGAGTTTGGACAGGGAACGAAAAACTGTTTTTT | CASSRRVWTGNEKLFF
- | TRBJ2-1 | few | TRBV12-3/TRBV12-4 | TGTGCCAGCAGTCCCCGACAGGAGCAGTTCTTC | CASSPRQEQFF
- | TRBJ1-1 | - | TRBV27 | TGTGCCAGCATCAGGCCGGGAGCTGAAGCTTTCTTT | CASIRPGAEAFF
TRBD2 | TRBJ2-7 | many | TRBV6-2/TRBV6-3 | TGTGCCAGCCGACGTGGCGGGAGCAACTACGAGCAGTACTTC | CASRRGGSNYEQYF
TRBD2 | TRBJ2-1 | few | TRBV28 | TGTGCCAGCAGTTTGCCCGGGGGGATGGATGAGCAGTTCTTC | CASSLPGGMDEQFF
- | TRBJ2-3 | - | TRBV27 | TGTGCCAGCAGGCGGGGCGTGGATACGCAGTATTTT | CASRRGVDTQYF
- | TRBJ1-5 | few | TRBV19 | TGTGCCAGTAGTATAGGAGGGTCAATGGGCAATCAGCCCCAGCATTTT | CASSIGGSMGNQPQHF
TRBD1 | TRBJ2-1 | few | TRBV20-1 | TGCAGTGCTAGATCCGGGACAGAGAACAATGAGCAGTTCTTC | CSARSGTENNEQFF
- | TRBJ1-4 | - | TRBV4-3 | TGCGCCAGCAGCCAACTACCAGGGGAGGCAAATGAAAAACTGTTTTTT | CASSQLPGEANEKLFF
TRBD1 | TRBJ1-5 | many | TRBV7-9 | TGTGCCAGCAGCTGGGGACAGGGAGGCAGCAATCAGCCCCAGCATTTT | CASSWGQGGSNQPQHF
- | TRBJ2-5 | - | TRBV23-1 | TGCGCCAGCAAGGAGGGACAGTCCCACCAAGAGACCCAGTACTTC | CASKEGQSHQETQYF
- | TRBJ2-7 | - | TRBV10-2 | TGCGCCAGCAGTGATCTCGCCCGTGGAGCAGGGCCCGACGAGCAGTACTTC | CASSDLARGAGPDEQYF
TRBD1 | TRBJ1-1 | many | TRBV7-8 | TGTGCCAGCAGCGTCCCTACAGGGGACGGCACTGAAGCTTTCTTT | CASSVPTGDGTEAFF